The present TCR beta chain was sequenced within a study of identical twins. Overall study results and limits: Without tracking the same donors, conclusions rested on cross-sectional statistical analysis. Models predicted too little out-of-frame TCR alpha sharing in monozygotic twins. Twins shared out-of-frame alpha sequences with excess low generation probability.

This CDR3 is built from 16 residues. The V and J ends lost 7 bases and 4 bases respectively, with 23 bases between them. Germline V lookup: CDR1 MNHEY, CDR2 SVGEGT. Template switching added a universal primer site; cDNA carried unique molecular identifiers. TCRdb independently ran MiXCR on the 5' RACE reads; one entry per CDR3 protein. The sample includes 400,000 to 600,000 distinct CDR3 sequences, around 22% of them seen just once. This clonotype has a single count. Its antigen is unidentified. These records were also assigned to another study, of yellow fever vaccine responses in identical twins.

V is TRBV6-2 or TRBV6-3 and J is TRBJ2-7, with unresolved D. The source material was CD4+ T cells sorted from blood. This sequence originates from a woman under 30 in good health. CDR3 sequence: CASTIGLVPPYYEQYF. The CDR3 region has the DNA TGTGCCAGCACGATCGGTCTGGTTCCCCCATATTACGAGCAGTACTTC.